This entry features one T cell receptor (beta chain) sequence. As yet, its antigen is unknown. The data are from a study of shared clonotypes between healthy human individuals. Study details: Per donor, three plates held CD4 naive cells, three held CD4 memory, two held CD8 naive and one held CD8 memory.

The method was immunoSEQ multiplex PCR; TCRdb's version includes in-frame clones alone and lacks a portion of them. The sample records 2.5 million or so clones, over 85% being singletons. Findings and limits, study-wide: Incompleteness in sorted-subset sequencing, despite large depth, was shown by rarefaction. Clonotypes which were not shared had lower generation probabilities than clonotypes that all four donors shared. Represented genetic and exposure-history diversity was restricted by having few donors.

This CDR3 region has 15 residues. Trimming removed 4 bases at V and 6 bases at J, with 14 bases between. CDR1 and CDR2 from the germline V gene are SGHRS and YFSETQ. The J gene is TRBJ1-6, the V gene TRBV5-1; possibly TRBD1 for D (6 bases). The receptor comes from a man younger than 35 in good health. Specimen: naive CD4+ T cells sorted from blood. Described subset: CD45RA+ positively selected. The chain's CDR3 is CASSPQGPANSPLHF. The CDR3 DNA follows: TGCGCCAGCAGCCCCCAGGGGCCCGCTAATTCACCCCTCCACTTT.